This TCR beta chain was observed in a study of T cell changes during pregnancy in multiple sclerosis. Looked up from germline, CDR1 is SQVTM and CDR2 is ANQGSEA. V trimming: 4 bases; J trimming: 10 bases; junction bases outside the gene matches: 4. The CDR3 is 13 residues long. This table comes from immunoSEQ multiplex PCR, and its TCRdb copy is limited to in-frame clones, with some not included. The table records roughly 80,000 clones, roughly 94% of them present only once. The V and J genes are TRBV29-1 and TRBJ2-1; 13 bases fit TRBD2. Source: peripheral blood, taken before pregnancy. The receptor was derived from a female donor with multiple sclerosis, enrolled in a pregnancy study. This chain's CDR3 is CSVGLAGGHEQFF. CDR3 DNA: TGCAGCGTTGGACTAGCGGGAGGTCACGAGCAGTTCTTC.